The source of this T cell receptor beta chain is a study of radiotherapy plus CTLA-4 blockade in lung cancer. Study-level results: Clones derived from tumor TCRs expanded in blood after radiotherapy plus ipilimumab.

The table came from immunoSEQ multiplex PCR; TCRdb's copy has only in-frame clones and leaves some out. Seen here are some 50,000 clones, 70% to 85% observed once, and the top ten hold 3% to 4%. Germline lookup yields CDR1 SGHTA and CDR2 FQGNSA. The CDR3 has 13 amino acids. Trimming took 2 bases from V and 6 from J, leaving 10 bases between them. Comment on this clone: Its specificity is unknown.

The receptor comes from a human donor with non-small cell lung cancer who had a partial response to radiotherapy plus ipilimumab. The chain has TRBV7-2 and TRBJ1-1; D is undetermined. The material sequenced was peripheral blood, taken from a patient treated with radiotherapy plus ipilimumab. CDR3 nucleotide sequence: TGTGCCAGCAGCTTATTCGGCCGGGCTGAAGCTTTCTTT. It yields the protein CASSLFGRAEAFF.